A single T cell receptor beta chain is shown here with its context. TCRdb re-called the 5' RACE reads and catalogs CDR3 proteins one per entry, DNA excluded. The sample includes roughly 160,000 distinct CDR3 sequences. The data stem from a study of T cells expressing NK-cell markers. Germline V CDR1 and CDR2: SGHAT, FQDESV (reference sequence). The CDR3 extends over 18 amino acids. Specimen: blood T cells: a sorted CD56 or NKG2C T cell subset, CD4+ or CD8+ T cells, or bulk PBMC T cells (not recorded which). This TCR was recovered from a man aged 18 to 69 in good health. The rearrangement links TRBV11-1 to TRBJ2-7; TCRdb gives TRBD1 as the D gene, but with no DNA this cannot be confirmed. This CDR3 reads CASSLGEYSGTITYEQYF.